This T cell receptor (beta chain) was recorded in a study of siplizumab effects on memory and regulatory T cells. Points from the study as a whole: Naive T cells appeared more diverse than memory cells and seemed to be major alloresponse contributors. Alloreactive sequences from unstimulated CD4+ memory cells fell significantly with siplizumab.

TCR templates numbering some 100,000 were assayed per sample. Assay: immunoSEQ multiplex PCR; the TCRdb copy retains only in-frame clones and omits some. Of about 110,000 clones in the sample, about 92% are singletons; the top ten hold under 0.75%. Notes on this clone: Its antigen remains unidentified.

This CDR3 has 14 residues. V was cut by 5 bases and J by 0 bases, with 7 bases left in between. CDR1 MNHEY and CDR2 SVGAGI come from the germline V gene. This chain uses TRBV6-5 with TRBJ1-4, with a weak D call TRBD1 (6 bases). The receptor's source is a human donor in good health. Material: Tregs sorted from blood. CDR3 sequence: CASSPGATNEKLFF. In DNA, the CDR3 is TGTGCCAGCAGTCCAGGGGCAACTAATGAAAAACTGTTTTTT.